These 15 T cell receptor beta chains came from one sample sequenced in a study of T cells in Graves' hyperthyroidism and ophthalmopathy. RNA transcripts provided the source from which TCR beta CDR3 regions were amplified. The HTBI primer set served for first-round RT-PCR of the TCR CDR3. Using its own MiXCR run on the multiplex PCR reads, TCRdb lists one record per CDR3 protein. The top ten hold approximately 35% of the sample, which has 250,000 to 300,000 distinct CDR3 sequences, roughly 20% seen once. The sequenced sample consisted of blood. These receptors all stem from a man between 45 and 60 years old with Graves' ophthalmopathy.

V is TRBV2 and J is TRBJ2-1, with TRBD2 matching 14 bases. CDR1 is SNHLY and CDR2 is FYNNEI in the germline V gene. The CDR3 is made up of 21 amino acids. With 1 base clipped from V and 0 bases from J, the junction kept 11 bases outside the gene matches. The CDR3: CASSEVQWLGTSGSSYNEQFF. The CDR3 DNA is TGTGCCAGCAGTGAAGTGCAGTGGTTGGGGACTAGCGGGAGCTCCTACAATGAGCAGTTCTTC.

This clonotype was counted a few times. Here the CDR3 reads CSAPGTRVHEQFF. The CDR3 nucleotides are TGCAGTGCCCCCGGGACGCGGGTCCATGAGCAGTTCTTC. The chain uses TRBV20-1 and TRBJ2-1, with D possibly being TRBD1 or TRBD2 (5 bases each). The CDR3 has 13 residues. Germline V CDR1 and CDR2: DFQATT, SNEGSKA (reference sequence). Trimming removed 6 bases from V and 8 bases from J, with 17 bases in between.

This clonotype appeared a few times. The V gene is TRBV9, the J gene TRBJ2-7, with a tentative D call TRBD1 (6 bases). Germline CDR1 SGDLS, CDR2 YYNGEE. The CDR3 extends over 15 amino acids. V was cut by 2 bases and J by 3 bases, with 15 bases left in between. Written as DNA, the CDR3 is TGTGCCAGCAGCGTCCCACAGGGTGGGATCTACGAGCAGTACTTC. Amino acids: CASSVPQGGIYEQYF.

Many counts were recorded for this clonotype. The chain joins TRBV10-3 to TRBJ2-5; 7 bases are a match to TRBD1. Per the germline V gene, CDR1 is ENHRY and CDR2 is SYGVKD. The V segment lost 4 bases and the J segment 1 base; nucleotides outside the gene matches: 6. The CDR3 runs 15 residues. This CDR3 is CAISGLGQVQETQYF. CDR3 coding DNA: TGTGCCATCAGTGGCCTAGGACAGGTCCAAGAGACCCAGTACTTC.

This clonotype was recorded at least ten times. V usage is TRBV6-1 and J usage is TRBJ1-1; 7 bases are shared with TRBD1. This CDR3 spans 15 amino acids. The V gene end was trimmed by 8 bases and the J gene end by 1 base; junction bases not matched to a gene: 10. CDR1 is MNHNS and CDR2 is SASEGT in the germline V gene. CDR3 nucleotides: TGTGCCAGCGGACGAAGGAGACAGGGGAACACTGAAGCTTTCTTT. It is translated as CASGRRRQGNTEAFF.

This clonotype has at least ten counts. The V call is TRBV6-5, the J call TRBJ1-1, with D hard to call. Per germline, CDR1 MNHEY and CDR2 SVGAGI. The length of the CDR3 is 16 residues. Deletions cut 0 bases from V and 1 base from J, with 12 bases between. The CDR3, as DNA: TGTGCCAGCAGTTACTCTTACCGACGGACGAACACTGAAGCTTTCTTT. Its translation: CASSYSYRRTNTEAFF.

This clonotype was recorded many times. Relative to the germline gene, one junction end is altered; a read error may explain this. CDR3 DNA sequence: TGTGCCAGCAGTTCAGGGGGCTACGAGCAGTACTTC. This translates into CASSSGGYEQYF. The chain carries TRBV5-1 and TRBJ2-7; TRBD1 aligns across 7 bases. Per the germline V gene, CDR1 is SGHRS and CDR2 is YFSETQ. This CDR3 spans 12 amino acids.

This clonotype showed up many times. The V call is TRBV28, the J call TRBJ2-3; D might be TRBD2 (6 bases). CDR1 and CDR2 from the germline V gene are MDHEN and SYDVKM. CDR3 length equals 13 residues. Between the trimmed V and J ends, which lost 6 bases and 4 bases, there was a span of 11 bases. The CDR3: CASRSGLPDTQYF. The CDR3 DNA sequence: TGTGCCAGCAGGTCGGGACTCCCAGATACGCAGTATTTT.

This chain links TRBV6-1 with TRBJ1-5; 9 nucleotides match TRBD1. Germline V CDR1 and CDR2: MNHNS, SASEGT. The CDR3 covers 13 residues. Losses at the gene ends were 11 bases for V and 5 bases for J; bases not matched to a gene: 7. The CDR3 sequence is CAGGTGRDQPQHF. The CDR3 coding sequence is TGTGCCGGTGGGACAGGGCGGGATCAGCCCCAGCATTTT.

In its sample, this clonotype was seen many times. The V call is TRBV7-8, the J call TRBJ2-7; 9 nucleotides agree with TRBD2. V was pared by 3 bases and J by 7 bases, with 10 bases of the junction left unmatched. The CDR3 is 15 residues long. Per the germline V gene, CDR1 is SGHVS and CDR2 is FQNEAQ. The CDR3 loop is CASSFGLARSGEQYF. CDR3 in DNA: TGTGCCAGCAGCTTTGGACTAGCGCGATCGGGGGAGCAGTACTTC.

The chain combines TRBV6-1 with TRBJ2-7; TRBD1 is a possible D gene (6 bases). The CDR3 extends over 15 amino acids. Germline V gives CDR1 MNHNS, CDR2 SASEGT. Trimming stripped 1 base from V and 6 bases from J, with 16 bases between. CDR3 residues: CASSEETGGLAEQYF. CDR3 coding DNA: TGTGCCAGCAGTGAAGAGACAGGTGGACTCGCCGAGCAGTACTTC.

The chain recombines TRBV9 with TRBJ2-1; D remains unclear. Germline CDR1 and CDR2: SGDLS and YYNGEE. Trimming removed 0 bases from V and 2 bases from J, with 12 bases in between. This CDR3 region has 16 residues. The CDR3 DNA reads as TGTGCCAGCAGCGTAGGGGTGCGACCTGCCTACAATGAGCAGTTCTTC. It encodes CASSVGVRPAYNEQFF. Based on the CDR3 plus reference TRBV9 and TRBJ2-1, the full variable domain is DSGVTQTPKHLITATGQRVTLRCSPRSGDLSVYWYQQSLDQGLQFLIQYYNGEERAKGNILERFSAQQFPDLHSELNLSSLELGDSALYFCASSVGVRPAYNEQFFGPGTRLTVL.

The CDR3 DNA reads TGTGCCAGCAGTCCCCAGGGCGGGATCTTTTCCCCCTACGAGCAGTACTTC. It codes for CASSPQGGIFSPYEQYF. The rearrangement uses TRBV28 and TRBJ2-7; the D gene is possibly TRBD2 (6 bases). This CDR3 is 17 amino acids long. CDR1 and CDR2 from the germline V gene are MDHEN and SYDVKM. Trimming shortened V by 5 bases and J by 2 bases, and 22 bases separated the two germline ends.

This sequence joins TRBV15 and TRBJ1-5, with 9 bases matching TRBD1. V trimming: 0 bases; J trimming: 3 bases; junction bases outside the gene matches: 3. Germline CDR1 and CDR2: LNHNV and YYDKDF (reference sequence). The CDR3 is 16 amino acids. CDR3: CATSREDRGVNQPQHF. CDR3 sequence (DNA): TGTGCCACCAGCAGAGAGGACAGGGGAGTCAATCAGCCCCAGCATTTT.

This clonotype came up a few times. The chain recombines TRBV6-1 with TRBJ2-5; D remains ambiguous. Per the germline V gene, CDR1 is MNHNS and CDR2 is SASEGT. V was pared by 4 bases and J by 1 base, with 10 bases between. The CDR3 totals 14 residues. This chain's CDR3 is CASSAVGLQETQYF. The CDR3 bases are TGTGCCAGCAGTGCTGTAGGCCTCCAAGAGACCCAGTACTTC.